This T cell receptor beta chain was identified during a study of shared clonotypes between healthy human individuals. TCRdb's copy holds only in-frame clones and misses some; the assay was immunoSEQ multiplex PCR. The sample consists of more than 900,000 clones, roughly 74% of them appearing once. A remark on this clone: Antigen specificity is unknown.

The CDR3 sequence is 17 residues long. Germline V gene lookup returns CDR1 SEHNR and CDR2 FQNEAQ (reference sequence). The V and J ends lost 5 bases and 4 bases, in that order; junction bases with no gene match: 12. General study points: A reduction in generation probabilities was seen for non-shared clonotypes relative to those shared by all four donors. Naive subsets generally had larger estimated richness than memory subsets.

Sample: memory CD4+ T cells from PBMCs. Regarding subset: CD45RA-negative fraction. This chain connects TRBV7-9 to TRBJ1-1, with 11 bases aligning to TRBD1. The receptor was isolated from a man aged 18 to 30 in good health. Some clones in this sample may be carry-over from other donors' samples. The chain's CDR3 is CASSPVGTGGLVTEAFF. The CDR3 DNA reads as TGTGCCAGCAGCCCAGTGGGGACAGGGGGTTTAGTCACTGAAGCTTTCTTT.